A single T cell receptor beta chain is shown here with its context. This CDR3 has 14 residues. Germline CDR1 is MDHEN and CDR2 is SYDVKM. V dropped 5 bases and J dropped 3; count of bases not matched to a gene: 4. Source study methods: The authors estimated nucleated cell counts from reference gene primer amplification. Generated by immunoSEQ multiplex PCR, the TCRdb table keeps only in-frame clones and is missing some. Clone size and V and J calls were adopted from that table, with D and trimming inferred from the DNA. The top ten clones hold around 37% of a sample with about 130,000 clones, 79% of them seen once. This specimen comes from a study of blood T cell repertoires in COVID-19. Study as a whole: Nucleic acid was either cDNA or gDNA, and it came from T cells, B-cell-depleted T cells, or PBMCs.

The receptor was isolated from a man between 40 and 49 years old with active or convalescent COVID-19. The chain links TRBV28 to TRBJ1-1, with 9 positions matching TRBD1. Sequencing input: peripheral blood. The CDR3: CASSPYRGHTEAFF. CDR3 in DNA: TGTGCCAGCAGTCCTTACAGGGGGCACACTGAAGCTTTCTTT.